This T cell receptor beta chain derives from a study of blood T cell repertoires in COVID-19. Study-level background: Acute and convalescent COVID-19 samples came from the United States, Italy and Spain. PBMCs, B-cell-depleted T cells, or T cells were the source of the cDNA or gDNA that made up the material.

With 2 bases clipped from V and 13 bases from J, the junction kept 7 bases outside the gene matches. The CDR3 has 11 amino acids. Germline V gene data show CDR1 as DFQATT and CDR2 as SNEGSKA (reference sequence). In the original workflow: Estimation of nucleated cell counts was performed using reference gene primer amplification. Sequencing used immunoSEQ multiplex PCR; TCRdb keeps in-frame clones, though not all of them. That table supplies the V and J calls and clone size; D and trimming were determined from the DNA. The repertoire holds approximately 100,000 clones, 84% seen once, with 6% to 7% in the top ten.

The chain has TRBV20-1 and TRBJ1-1; TRBD1 agrees at 7 bases. The sequence came from a woman aged 45 to 65 with acute or convalescent COVID-19. Sequenced sample: peripheral blood. As DNA, the CDR3 is TGCAGTGCTAGAAGACAGGGAGAGCTTTTCTTT. Translated, it gives CSARRQGELFF.